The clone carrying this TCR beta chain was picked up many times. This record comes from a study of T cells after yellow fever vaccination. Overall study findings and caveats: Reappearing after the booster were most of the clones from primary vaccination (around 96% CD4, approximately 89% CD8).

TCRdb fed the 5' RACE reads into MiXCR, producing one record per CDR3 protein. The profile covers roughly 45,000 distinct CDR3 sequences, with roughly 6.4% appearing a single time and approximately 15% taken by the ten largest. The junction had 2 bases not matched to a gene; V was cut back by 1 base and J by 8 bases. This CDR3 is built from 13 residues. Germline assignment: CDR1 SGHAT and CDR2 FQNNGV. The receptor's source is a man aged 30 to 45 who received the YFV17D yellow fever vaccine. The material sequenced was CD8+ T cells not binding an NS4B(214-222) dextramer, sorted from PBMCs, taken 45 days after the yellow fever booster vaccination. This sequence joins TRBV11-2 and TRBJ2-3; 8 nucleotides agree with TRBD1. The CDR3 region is CASSLAGGSTQYF. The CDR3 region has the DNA TGTGCCAGCAGCTTAGCAGGGGGCAGTACGCAGTATTTT.